These 3 T cell receptor beta chains came from one sample sequenced in a study of blood T cell repertoires in COVID-19. Some clones are missing from TCRdb's copy, which holds only in-frame ones; the method was immunoSEQ multiplex PCR. The sample has 200,000 to 300,000 clones, about 82% seen once. The source material was PBMCs or T cells enriched from blood (not recorded which). These receptors were obtained from a woman between 50 and 59 years old who had recovered from COVID-19.

The chain joins TRBV6-1 to TRBJ1-6; weak D call: TRBD1 (5 bases). V lost 2 bases and J lost 4, with 12 bases in between. The CDR3 has 16 residues. Germline values: CDR1 MNHNS, CDR2 SASEGT. The CDR3 loop reads CASSEPRGGYNSPLHF. CDR3 coding DNA: TGTGCCAGCAGTGAACCAAGGGGAGGATATAATTCACCCCTCCACTTT.

The rearrangement links TRBV6-2 or TRBV6-3 to TRBJ1-5; D is ambiguous. The V and J ends lost 3 bases and 9 bases respectively, with 9 bases between them. The germline V gene has CDR1 MNHEY and CDR2 SVGEGT. The CDR3 loop spans 12 amino acids. The DNA of the CDR3 is TGTGCCAGCAGTTATGGGCAGGCGCCCCAGCATTTT. It codes for CASSYGQAPQHF.

This rearrangement joins TRBV18 to TRBJ2-1; 8 bases agree with TRBD2. Unmatched junction bases numbered 7, after V lost 3 bases and J lost 9 bases. Germline CDR1 KGHSH, CDR2 LQKENI. CDR3 length: 14 residues. This CDR3 reads CASSPRGGQSEQFF. CDR3 DNA sequence: TGTGCCAGCTCACCCCGGGGGGGCCAGAGTGAGCAGTTCTTC.